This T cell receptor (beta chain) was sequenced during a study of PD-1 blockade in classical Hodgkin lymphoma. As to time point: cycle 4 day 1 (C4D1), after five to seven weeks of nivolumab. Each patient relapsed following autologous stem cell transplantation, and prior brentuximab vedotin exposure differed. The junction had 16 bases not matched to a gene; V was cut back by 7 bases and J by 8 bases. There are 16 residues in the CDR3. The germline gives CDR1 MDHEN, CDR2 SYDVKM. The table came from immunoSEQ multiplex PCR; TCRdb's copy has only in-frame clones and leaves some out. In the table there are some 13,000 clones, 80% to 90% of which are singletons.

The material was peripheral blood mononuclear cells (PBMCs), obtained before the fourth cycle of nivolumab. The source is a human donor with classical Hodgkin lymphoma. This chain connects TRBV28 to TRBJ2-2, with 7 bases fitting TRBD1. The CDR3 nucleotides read TGTGCCAGCAACTTCGCTGAGACAGGGAGTTTAGGGGAGCTGTTTTTT. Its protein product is CASNFAETGSLGELFF.